This T cell receptor beta chain was sequenced during a study of blood T cell repertoires in COVID-19. Looking at the study overall: Nucleic acid was either cDNA or gDNA, and it came from T cells, B-cell-depleted T cells, or PBMCs.

Germline trimming cut 2 bases from V and 5 bases from J; bases unmatched to any gene: 5. This CDR3 comprises 13 residues. CDR1 and CDR2 from the germline V gene are GTSNPN and SVGIG (reference sequence). Assay used: immunoSEQ multiplex PCR; TCRdb lists only in-frame clones, some missing. Here the sample spans around 250,000 clones, around 87% being singletons. During active infection, Seattle patients enrolled and were then monitored through disease. The TCR comes from a woman aged 60-70 years with COVID-19, enrolled during active disease. The sample comprised peripheral blood. The rearrangement uses TRBV30 and TRBJ1-1; 7 nucleotides align to TRBD1. CDR3 nucleotides: TGTGCCTGGAGTCTAGGGGGCAGGACTGAAGCTTTCTTT. Translating gives CAWSLGGRTEAFF.